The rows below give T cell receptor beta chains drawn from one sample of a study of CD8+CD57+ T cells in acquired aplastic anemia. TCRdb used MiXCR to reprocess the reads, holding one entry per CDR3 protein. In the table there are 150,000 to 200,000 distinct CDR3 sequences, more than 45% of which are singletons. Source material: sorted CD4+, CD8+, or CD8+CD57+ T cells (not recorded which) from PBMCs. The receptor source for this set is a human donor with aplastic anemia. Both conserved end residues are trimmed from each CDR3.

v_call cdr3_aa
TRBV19 ASSQGVSSNQPQH
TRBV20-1 SARRSSPHEQY
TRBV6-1 ASSVDGGAYNEQF
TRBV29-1 SVEAGGKRGKETQY
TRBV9 ASSVHGTGGRDEQY
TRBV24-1 ATSDPTGGIYEQY
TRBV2 ASSDGWTGVQPQH
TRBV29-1 SVVGLRGNTGELF
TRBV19 ASRWGGELF
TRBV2 ASSDRQASYEQY
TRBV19 ASFGTGGTEAF